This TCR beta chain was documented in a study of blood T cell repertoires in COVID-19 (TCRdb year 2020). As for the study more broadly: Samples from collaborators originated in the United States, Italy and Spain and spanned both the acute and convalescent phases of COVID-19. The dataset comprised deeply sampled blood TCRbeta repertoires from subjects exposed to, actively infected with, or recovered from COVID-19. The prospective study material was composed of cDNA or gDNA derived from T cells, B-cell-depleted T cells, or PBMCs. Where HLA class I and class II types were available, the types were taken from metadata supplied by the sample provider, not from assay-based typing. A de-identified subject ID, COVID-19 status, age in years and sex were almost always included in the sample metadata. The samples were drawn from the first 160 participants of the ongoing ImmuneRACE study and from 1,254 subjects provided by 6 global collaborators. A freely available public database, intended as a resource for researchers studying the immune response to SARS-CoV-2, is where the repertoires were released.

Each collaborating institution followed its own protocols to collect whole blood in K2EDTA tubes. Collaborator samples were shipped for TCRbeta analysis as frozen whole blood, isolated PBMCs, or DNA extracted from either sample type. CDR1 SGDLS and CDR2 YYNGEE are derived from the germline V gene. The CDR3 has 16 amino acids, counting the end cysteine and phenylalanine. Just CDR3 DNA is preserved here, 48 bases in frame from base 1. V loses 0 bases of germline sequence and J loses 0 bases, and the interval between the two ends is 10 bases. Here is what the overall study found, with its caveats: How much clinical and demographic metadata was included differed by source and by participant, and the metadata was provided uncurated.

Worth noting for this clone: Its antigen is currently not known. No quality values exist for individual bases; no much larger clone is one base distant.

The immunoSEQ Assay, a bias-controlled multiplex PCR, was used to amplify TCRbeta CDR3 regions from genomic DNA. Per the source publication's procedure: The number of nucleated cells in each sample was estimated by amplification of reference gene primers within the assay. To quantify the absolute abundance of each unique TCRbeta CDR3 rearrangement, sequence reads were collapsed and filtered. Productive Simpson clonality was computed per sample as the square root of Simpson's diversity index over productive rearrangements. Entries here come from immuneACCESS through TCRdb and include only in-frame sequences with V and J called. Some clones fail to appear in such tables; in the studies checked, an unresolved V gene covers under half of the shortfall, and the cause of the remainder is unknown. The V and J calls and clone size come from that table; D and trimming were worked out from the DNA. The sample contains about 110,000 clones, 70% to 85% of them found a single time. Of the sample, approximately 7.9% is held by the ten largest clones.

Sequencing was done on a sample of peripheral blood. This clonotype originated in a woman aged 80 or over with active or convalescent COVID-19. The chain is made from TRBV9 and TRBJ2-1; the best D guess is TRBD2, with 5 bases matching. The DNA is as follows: TGTGCCAGCAGCGTAGCTAGCCCTAGCTCCTACAATGAGCAGTTCTTC. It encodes CASSVASPSSYNEQFF.